The entry below describes one T cell receptor (beta chain). Its matching antigen is unknown. Thyroid surgery took place with no prior treatment in any patient. The data belong to a study of metastatic and nonmetastatic thyroid tumors. Whole-study context: Samples came from malignant and benign thyroid patients, and repertoires were compared across blood and tumor or nodule tissue. The study, taken as a whole, reports: When malignant thyroid tumors were compared with benign nodules, TCR beta diversity was reportedly significantly higher in the malignant tumors. This held in both blood and tumor samples.

The CDR3 loop spans 16 amino acids. The V and J ends lost 5 bases and 4 bases, in that order; junction bases with no gene match: 10. From germline, CDR1 is SGHAT and CDR2 FQDESV (reference sequence). TCRdb reprocessed the PCR reads using MiXCR. The sample lists around 50,000 clones; more than 25% were seen once. Sequenced sample: blood. The V and J genes are TRBV11-1 and TRBJ2-1; TRBD1 aligns across 8 bases. The origin of this receptor is a female donor with papillary thyroid cancer or a benign thyroid nodule (not recorded which). Some clones in this sample may be carry-over from other donors' samples. The CDR3 DNA reads TGTGCCAGCAGCCCCAGACAGGGGAATCCATACAATGAGCAGTTCTTC. Residues: CASSPRQGNPYNEQFF.